The 31 T cell receptor beta chains below were found in one sample sequenced in a study of cytomegalovirus exposure and HLA in healthy donors. PCR employed 60 Vbeta and 13 Jbeta primers. The assay was immunoSEQ multiplex PCR, and TCRdb's table has in-frame clones only and misses some. The table for this sample gives about 130,000 clones. What was sequenced was PBMCs. These receptors all stem from a man between 18 and 29 years old in good health and CMV-seronegative.

The J gene is TRBJ1-2, the V gene TRBV7-9; weak D call: TRBD1 (5 bases). Germline V gives CDR1 SEHNR, CDR2 FQNEAQ (reference sequence). Trimming cost V 3 bases and J 4 bases, with 9 bases left between them. This CDR3 comprises 13 residues. CDR3 nucleotides: TGTGCCAGCAGCTTTGGGGCTGGCTATGGCTACACCTTC. As protein: CASSFGAGYGYTF.

This rearrangement joins TRBV10-3 to TRBJ1-1; D is ambiguous. Germline V gives CDR1 ENHRY, CDR2 SYGVKD. CDR3 length: 14 residues. The V gene lost 1 base and the J gene lost 2 bases, with 8 bases spanning the gap. For the CDR3, the DNA is TGTGCCATCAGTGAGTGGGCTAAAAACACTGAAGCTTTCTTT. It translates to CAISEWAKNTEAFF.

V and J are TRBV15 and TRBJ1-1, with D possibly being TRBD1 (5 bases). CDR1 and CDR2 (germline): LNHNV, YYDKDF (reference sequence). The CDR3 spans 14 residues. Trimming left V 4 bases short and J 0 bases short, with 9 bases between. CDR3 coding DNA: TGTGCCACCAGCATCCGACAGTTGAACACTGAAGCTTTCTTT. Amino acid sequence: CATSIRQLNTEAFF.

The genes are TRBV11-1 and TRBJ2-5, with TRBD1 matching over 8 bases. The CDR3 sequence is 15 residues long. Germline V lookup: CDR1 SGHAT, CDR2 FQDESV (reference sequence). Trimming at V came to 5 bases and at J to 7 bases, leaving 12 bases not matched to a gene. CDR3 DNA sequence: TGTGCCAGCAGCGAAGACAGGGGCGAATTTGTGACCCAGTACTTC. It codes for CASSEDRGEFVTQYF.

The chain has TRBV6-5 and TRBJ1-2, with a possible D match to TRBD1 (6 bases). Per the germline V gene, CDR1 is MNHEY and CDR2 is SVGAGI. CDR3 length: 16 residues. V lost 1 base and J lost 4, with 16 bases in between. The DNA of the CDR3 is TGTGCCAGCAGTTACTTGAGGACGGGGGGCAGCTATGGCTACACCTTC. Translation gives CASSYLRTGGSYGYTF.

The chain couples TRBV27 to TRBJ2-7; TRBD1 matches at 8 bases. CDR1 is MNHEY, CDR2 SMNVEV, per germline (reference sequence). The CDR3 extends over 15 amino acids. V shed 6 bases and J 0 bases; nucleotides not matched to a gene: 7. The CDR3 DNA follows: TGTGCCAGCAGAAAAAAGACAGGGGCCTCCTACGAGCAGTACTTC. Translated, it gives CASRKKTGASYEQYF.

This chain connects TRBV7-2 to TRBJ1-3; D gene uncertain. Germline CDR1 SGHTA, CDR2 FQGNSA. V lost 4 bases, J lost 0 bases, and 13 bases lay in between. This CDR3 spans 16 amino acids. In DNA, the CDR3 is TGTGCCAGCAGCTACCAATCGAGAGACTCTGGAAACACCATATATTTT. Amino acids: CASSYQSRDSGNTIYF.

V and J are TRBV6-5 and TRBJ1-5; TRBD1 agrees at 8 bases. CDR1 is MNHEY and CDR2 is SVGAGI in the germline V gene. There are 14 residues in the CDR3. V shed 4 bases, J shed 6 bases, and the junction held 5 bases outside the gene matches. This CDR3 reads CASSSGQGGQPQHF. For the CDR3, the DNA is TGTGCCAGCAGTTCAGGACAGGGAGGTCAGCCCCAGCATTTT.

The chain carries TRBV28 and TRBJ1-1; 8 positions match TRBD1. Germline V CDR1 and CDR2: MDHEN, SYDVKM. With 9 bases clipped from V and 1 base from J, the junction kept 4 bases outside the gene matches. This CDR3 is built from 13 residues. The CDR3 region is CASVQGGNTEAFF. The CDR3 DNA reads TGTGCCAGTGTACAGGGGGGGAACACTGAAGCTTTCTTT.

The gene calls are TRBV6-5 and TRBJ1-2; D is undetermined. The CDR3 extends over 13 amino acids. Germline CDR1 reads MNHEY; CDR2 reads SVGAGI. V was cut by 5 bases and J by 2 bases, with 9 bases left in between. This CDR3 reads CASSREGNYGYTF. The CDR3 DNA is TGTGCCAGCAGTCGGGAGGGAAACTATGGCTACACCTTC.

The chain employs TRBV30 and TRBJ1-1; D unclear. Germline V lookup: CDR1 GTSNPN, CDR2 SVGIG (reference sequence). V was cut by 1 base and J by 11 bases, with 14 bases left in between. This CDR3 has 12 residues. The CDR3 region is CAWSGGTPLAFF. The CDR3 DNA follows: TGTGCCTGGAGTGGCGGAACCCCGCTGGCTTTCTTT.

The chain is built from TRBV10-1 and TRBJ2-5; 10 nucleotides match TRBD2. V lost 6 bases to trimming and J lost 4 bases; unmatched junction nucleotides: 5. Germline loops: CDR1 WNHNN, CDR2 SYGVQD (reference sequence). CDR3 length equals 14 residues. The CDR3 bases are TGCGCCAGCAGATCCCGGACTAGCGGAGAGACCCAGTACTTC. The encoded protein is CASRSRTSGETQYF.

The chain employs TRBV19 and TRBJ2-7; D perhaps matches TRBD1 (5 bases). The germline CDR1 and CDR2 sequences are LNHDA and SQIVND (reference sequence). With 1 base removed from V and 5 bases from J, the gap between germline ends came to 9 bases. CDR3 length: 13 residues. CDR3 in amino acids: CASSIAGFNEQYF. In nucleotides, the CDR3 is TGTGCCAGTAGTATAGCAGGGTTCAACGAGCAGTACTTC.

This sequence joins TRBV19 and TRBJ2-3; 8 bases are shared with TRBD1. This CDR3 region has 19 residues. Germline V lookup: CDR1 LNHDA, CDR2 SQIVND (reference sequence). The V and J ends lost 6 bases and 0 bases, in that order; junction bases with no gene match: 17. CDR3 in DNA: TGTGCCAGTAGCCGACAGGGGACAACGTTACCTGGGAGCACAGATACGCAGTATTTT. This gives the protein CASSRQGTTLPGSTDTQYF.

The CDR3 DNA reads TGTGCCAGCAGCCACCCACTAGCGTCCACTTCATCTAGCACAGATACGCAGTATTTT. It encodes CASSHPLASTSSSTDTQYF. V is TRBV7-3 and J is TRBJ2-3; 7 positions match TRBD2. Germline V gene lookup returns CDR1 SGHTA and CDR2 FQGTGA. The CDR3 runs to 19 residues. V lost 5 bases to trimming and J lost 0 bases; unmatched junction nucleotides: 17.

The chain recombines TRBV10-3 with TRBJ1-1; D gene unclear. Per the germline V gene, CDR1 is ENHRY and CDR2 is SYGVKD. This CDR3 region has 13 residues. Deletions cut 4 bases from V and 5 bases from J, with 11 bases between. CDR3 DNA: TGTGCCATCAGTGTTTTGGGAGCGACTGAAGCTTTCTTT. This codes for CAISVLGATEAFF.

This chain links TRBV7-9 with TRBJ2-5; 10 bases are shared with TRBD2. The CDR3 is 15 residues long. V was pared by 1 base and J by 5 bases, with 4 bases of the junction left unmatched. Germline V lookup: CDR1 SEHNR, CDR2 FQNEAQ (reference sequence). For the CDR3, the DNA is TGTGCCAGCAGCTTAGGAGCTAGCGGGGGTGAGACCCAGTACTTC. Its translation: CASSLGASGGETQYF.

The chain carries TRBV11-1 and TRBJ1-1, with D possibly matching TRBD1 (5 bases). Trimming took 3 bases from V and 1 from J, leaving 9 bases between them. CDR1 and CDR2 (germline): SGHAT, FQDESV (reference sequence). The CDR3 length is 14 residues. The chain's CDR3 is CASSLAGPNTEAFF. The CDR3 DNA reads TGTGCCAGCAGCTTGGCGGGGCCGAACACTGAAGCTTTCTTT.

The V call is TRBV6-6, the J call TRBJ1-2; D not certain. Trimming took 5 bases from V and 8 from J, leaving 12 bases between them. CDR3 length equals 12 residues. Per germline, CDR1 MNHNY and CDR2 SVGAGI (reference sequence). In nucleotides, the CDR3 is TGTGCCAGCAGTACCGATAGCAGCGGCTACACCTTC. Its protein is CASSTDSSGYTF.

The gene calls are TRBV5-1 and TRBJ2-3, with unresolved D. The germline V gene has CDR1 SGHRS and CDR2 YFSETQ. This CDR3 region has 12 residues. The V end was cut by 0 bases, the J end by 6 bases, with 5 bases between. This chain's CDR3 is CASSLGADTQYF. Written as DNA, the CDR3 is TGCGCCAGCAGCTTGGGGGCGGATACGCAGTATTTT.

V gene TRBV7-9 combines with J gene TRBJ2-7, with 9 bases identical to TRBD2. The CDR3 spans 16 residues. Germline-derived CDR1 and CDR2 are SEHNR and FQNEAQ (reference sequence). The ends lost 0 bases at V and 2 bases at J; junction bases unmatched: 5. The DNA of the CDR3 is TGTGCCAGCAGCTTAGCGCGACTAGCGGAAACCTACGAGCAGTACTTC. This translates into CASSLARLAETYEQYF.

This chain links TRBV5-1 with TRBJ1-1; D unclear. The CDR3 extends over 14 amino acids. With 7 bases removed from V and 0 bases from J, the gap between germline ends came to 13 bases. CDR1 is SGHRS, CDR2 YFSETQ, per germline. DNA of the CDR3: TGCGCCAGCGGCCTAGGCTCCATGAACACTGAAGCTTTCTTT. Its translation: CASGLGSMNTEAFF. The full variable domain, its missing parts supplied by reference TRBV5-1 and TRBJ1-1, is KAGVTQTPRYLIKTRGQQVTLSCSPISGHRSVSWYQQTPGQGLQFLFEYFSETQRNKGNFPGRFSGRQFSNSRSEMNVSTLELGDSALYLCASGLGSMNTEAFFGQGTRLTVV.

The chain employs TRBV19 and TRBJ2-1; possibly TRBD1 for D (6 bases). The CDR3 spans 13 residues. The germline V gene encodes CDR1 LNHDA and CDR2 SQIVND (reference sequence). V was clipped by 10 bases and J by 3 bases, with 13 bases between them. The CDR3 sequence is CATKTGFYNEQFF. The CDR3 DNA is TGTGCCACCAAGACAGGCTTCTACAATGAGCAGTTCTTC.

The V and J genes are TRBV9 and TRBJ1-3, with D possibly matching TRBD1 (6 bases). The V end was cut by 2 bases, the J end by 4 bases, with 19 bases between. The CDR3 is made up of 17 amino acids. Germline V gene lookup returns CDR1 SGDLS and CDR2 YYNGEE. The CDR3 nucleotides read TGTGCCAGCAGCGTCTTACCGGAGCCTAGGGGGGGAAACACCATATATTTT. It translates to CASSVLPEPRGGNTIYF.

V gene TRBV5-6 combines with J gene TRBJ2-5; D is possibly TRBD2 (6 bases). The CDR3 sequence is 13 residues long. V was trimmed by 2 bases and J by 13 bases, leaving 18 bases between them. Germline CDR1 is SGHDT and CDR2 is YYEEEE. CDR3 protein: CASSFQFGRSGYF. The CDR3 DNA follows: TGTGCCAGCAGCTTTCAATTCGGCCGTAGCGGGTACTTC.

The rearrangement links TRBV5-1 to TRBJ2-4, with 7 bases matching TRBD2. Trimming cost V 3 bases and J 0 bases; bases outside gene matches: 12. This CDR3 region has 18 residues. CDR1 is SGHRS, CDR2 YFSETQ, per germline. CDR3 sequence: CASSSRAGRELAKNIQYF. CDR3 DNA sequence: TGCGCCAGCAGCTCGCGGGCAGGGAGGGAACTAGCCAAAAACATTCAGTACTTC.

The V gene is TRBV19, the J gene TRBJ2-5; no definite D call. CDR1 and CDR2 from the germline V gene are LNHDA and SQIVND (reference sequence). Trimming shortened V by 3 bases and J by 4 bases, and 9 bases separated the two germline ends. This CDR3 contains 13 residues. CDR3 bases: TGTGCCAGTAGTATCGTACAGAGAGAGACCCAGTACTTC. This gives the protein CASSIVQRETQYF.

The rearrangement uses TRBV11-1 and TRBJ1-6; D is perhaps TRBD1 (6 bases). The germline V gene encodes CDR1 SGHAT and CDR2 FQDESV (reference sequence). Trimming left V 5 bases short and J 8 bases short, with 13 bases between. This CDR3 is 14 amino acids long. The CDR3 nucleotides read TGTGCCAGCAGCCGTGACAGGCTGGATTCACCCCTCCACTTT. Amino acid sequence: CASSRDRLDSPLHF. Variable domain in full (rest from reference TRBV11-1 and TRBJ1-6): EAEVAQSPRYKITEKSQAVAFWCDPISGHATLYWYRQILGQGPELLVQFQDESVVDDSQLPKDRFSAERLKGVDSTLKIQPAELGDSAMYLCASSRDRLDSPLHFGNGTRLTVT.

CDR3 sequence (DNA): TGTGCCAGCAGTTACTCGGGCGGAGGGGCGAACTATGGCTACACCTTC. It is translated as CASSYSGGGANYGYTF. The rearrangement uses TRBV6-5 and TRBJ1-2, with a possible D match to TRBD1 (5 bases). Germline CDR1 reads MNHEY; CDR2 reads SVGAGI. The CDR3 is 16 amino acids. V was pared by 0 bases and J by 2 bases, with 13 bases between.

V and J are TRBV4-3 and TRBJ2-7, with a possible D match to TRBD1 (6 bases). Looked up from germline, CDR1 is LGHNA and CDR2 is YSLEER. Trimming pared 3 bases from V and 5 bases from J, leaving 14 bases between. CDR3 length: 14 amino acids. CDR3 protein: CASSQNRVVHEQYF. DNA for the CDR3: TGCGCCAGCAGCCAGAACAGGGTAGTCCACGAGCAGTACTTC.

The J gene is TRBJ1-2, the V gene TRBV6-5, with 11 nucleotides matching TRBD1. Germline V gene data show CDR1 as MNHEY and CDR2 as SVGAGI. The CDR3 consists of 15 residues. J lost 4 bases, V lost 4 bases, and 5 bases had no gene match. The CDR3 sequence: CASSSGTGGLYGYTF. The DNA of the CDR3 is TGTGCCAGCAGTTCCGGGACAGGGGGTCTCTATGGCTACACCTTC.